One and the same sample provided the 9 T cell receptor beta chains below, sequenced in a study of cytomegalovirus exposure and HLA in healthy donors (dated by TCRdb to the late 2010s). The library was produced with the immunoSEQ multiplex PCR assay. For the multiplex PCR, a mixture combining 60 forward primers for TCR Vbeta segments and 13 reverse primers for TCR Jbeta segments was used. TCRdb holds this immuneACCESS table with in-frame rearrangements only. Some clones are missing; in checked studies, unresolved V genes explain under half, and the rest has no known cause. Within this sample are 75,000 to 100,000 clones, with 70% to 80% of them counted one time only. The top ten clonotypes cover 0.5% to 0.65% of the sample. Sequencing input: PBMCs. These receptors were collected from a young man in good health and CMV-seronegative.

The rearrangement joins TRBV10-1 to TRBJ2-3; 9 bases fit TRBD2. The V segment lost 2 bases and the J segment 7 bases; nucleotides outside the gene matches: 7. The CDR3 length is 15 residues. Germline loops: CDR1 WNHNN, CDR2 SYGVQD (reference sequence). CDR3: CASSEGTSSRNTQYF. CDR3 in DNA: TGCGCCAGCAGTGAGGGGACTAGCTCTCGGAATACGCAGTATTTT.

The chain links TRBV9 to TRBJ2-3; D remains ambiguous. The CDR3 runs to 12 residues. The V gene's germline CDR1 is SGDLS and CDR2 YYNGEE. V was pared by 3 bases and J by 2 bases, with 4 bases between. CDR3 in DNA: TGTGCCAGCAGCGCCTACACAGATACGCAGTATTTT. Protein sequence: CASSAYTDTQYF. Variable domain in full (rest from reference TRBV9 and TRBJ2-3): DSGVTQTPKHLITATGQRVTLRCSPRSGDLSVYWYQQSLDQGLQFLIQYYNGEERAKGNILERFSAQQFPDLHSELNLSSLELGDSALYFCASSAYTDTQYFGPGTRLTVL.

V gene TRBV7-9 combines with J gene TRBJ2-1, with TRBD1 as a possible D gene (5 bases). The CDR3 extends over 16 amino acids. Germline V gene sequence: CDR1 SEHNR, CDR2 FQNEAQ (reference sequence). The V end lost 5 bases, the J end lost 3 bases, and 17 bases lay between the germline ends. The CDR3 protein is CASSGARAGRYNEQFF. In DNA, the CDR3 is TGTGCCAGCAGCGGGGCTCGGGCTGGGCGCTACAATGAGCAGTTCTTC.

This chain joins TRBV18 and TRBJ1-2; D unresolved. V was shortened by 2 bases and J by 4 bases, with 11 bases between the two germline ends. The V gene's germline CDR1 is KGHSH and CDR2 LQKENI. The CDR3 extends over 14 amino acids. CDR3 bases: TGTGCCAGCTCACCAAGCGATACCCTCTATGGCTACACCTTC. Amino acid sequence: CASSPSDTLYGYTF.

The chain employs TRBV7-9 and TRBJ2-3, with 9 bases lining up with TRBD2. The germline gives CDR1 SEHNR, CDR2 FQNEAQ (reference sequence). The CDR3 totals 19 residues. Trimming cost V 1 base and J 4 bases; bases outside gene matches: 15. CDR3 nucleotide sequence: TGTGCCAGCAGCTTAGTATGGGGACTGGGACTAGCACAGGCAGATACGCAGTATTTT. Translated, it gives CASSLVWGLGLAQADTQYF.

The CDR3 DNA reads as TGTGCCAGCAGCCGTCAAAGCGGGGACCCCTACAATGAGCAGTTCTTC. This gives the protein CASSRQSGDPYNEQFF. The chain is built from TRBV6-4 and TRBJ2-1, with TRBD2 matching over 7 bases. The V gene end was trimmed by 6 bases and the J gene end by 2 bases; junction bases not matched to a gene: 10. This CDR3 region has 16 residues. The germline gives CDR1 MRHNA, CDR2 SNTAGT.

V gene TRBV7-9 combines with J gene TRBJ1-1; the match to TRBD1 covers 9 bases. This CDR3 has 15 residues. Germline CDR1 SEHNR, CDR2 FQNEAQ (reference sequence). Trimming removed 5 bases from V and 4 bases from J; junction bases left unmatched: 8. As DNA, the CDR3 is TGTGCCAGCAGCCCCGGGACAGGGTTCGGCACTGAAGCTTTCTTT. Translation gives CASSPGTGFGTEAFF.

The chain employs TRBV7-2 and TRBJ1-5; 7 bases match TRBD1. CDR1 is SGHTA, CDR2 FQGNSA, per germline. The J segment lost 5 bases and the V segment lost 0 bases, leaving 7 bases of the junction unmatched. The CDR3 sequence is 16 residues long. The DNA for the CDR3 is TGTGCCAGCAGCTTAGCACAGGACAGGATCGATCAGCCCCAGCATTTT. Its protein product is CASSLAQDRIDQPQHF.

The V gene is TRBV4-1, the J gene TRBJ2-2; TRBD1 aligns across 9 bases. CDR1 and CDR2 from the germline V gene are MGHRA and YSYEKL. V lost 1 base, J lost 4 bases, and 1 base stayed unmatched. The CDR3 extends over 15 amino acids. The CDR3 sequence: CASSQGDRVTGELFF. CDR3 nucleotide sequence: TGCGCCAGCAGCCAAGGGGACAGGGTCACCGGGGAGCTGTTTTTT.